These 11 T cell receptor beta chains were sequenced from one sample in a study of blood T cells in healthy people across ages. PCR was performed a second time for about 7 to 11 cycles using a sample-barcoded 5' primer and a J-beta primer mix. Via MiXCR, TCRdb re-called the 5' RACE reads, giving one row per CDR3 protein. The sample holds hundreds of thousands of distinct CDR3 sequences, roughly 64% seen once. Sequencing was carried out using blood. The receptor source for this set is a man younger than 45 in good health.

This chain links TRBV7-9 with TRBJ2-7; D unresolved. Trimming shortened V by 5 bases and J by 4 bases, and 15 bases separated the two germline ends. This CDR3 contains 14 residues. Germline CDR1 SEHNR, CDR2 FQNEAQ (reference sequence). In DNA, the CDR3 is TGTGCCAGCAGCCCACCGTTCGGCCAGTACGAGCAGTACTTC. Residues: CASSPPFGQYEQYF.

The CDR3 DNA follows: TGTGCCAGCAGTGAAGGACTAGCGGGGGCCTACGAGCAGTACTTC. It translates to CASSEGLAGAYEQYF. This sequence joins TRBV6-1 and TRBJ2-7, with 12 bases identical to TRBD2. This CDR3 region has 15 residues. In germline, CDR1 is MNHNS, CDR2 SASEGT. Trimming removed 1 base from V and 2 bases from J; junction bases left unmatched: 0.

This clonotype was found once. V and J are TRBV10-2 and TRBJ1-2; D is uncertain. V dropped 1 base and J dropped 8 bases, with 14 bases sitting between them. Germline values: CDR1 WSHSY, CDR2 SAAADI. This CDR3 is built from 14 residues. CDR3 nucleotide sequence: TGCGCCAGCAGTGAGTTCCCAGCCTTGGAGGGCTACACCTTC. Encoded protein: CASSEFPALEGYTF.

The gene calls are TRBV10-3 and TRBJ2-4; 11 bases line up with TRBD1. The tail of the sequence fits TRBJ2-7 better, so the J call may be wrong. Germline loops: CDR1 ENHRY, CDR2 SYGVKD. The CDR3 extends over 15 amino acids. The CDR3: CAITGGQGVTYEQYF. The DNA for the CDR3 is TGTGCCATCACCGGGGGACAGGGGGTAACCTACGAGCAGTACTTC.

This clonotype has only one observation. The chain couples TRBV10-1 to TRBJ2-5; D may match TRBD1 or TRBD2 (5 bases each). Deletions cut 2 bases from V and 5 bases from J, with 12 bases between. CDR1 WNHNN and CDR2 SYGVQD come from the germline V gene (reference sequence). The CDR3 covers 14 residues. In DNA form, the CDR3 reads TGCGCCAGCAGTGAGGGACTTGCAGGGGAGACCCAGTACTTC. It codes for CASSEGLAGETQYF.

This sequence joins TRBV20-1 and TRBJ2-7; 8 bases fit TRBD1. The CDR3 length is 14 residues. V shed 1 base and J 7 bases; nucleotides not matched to a gene: 9. CDR1 is DFQATT, CDR2 SNEGSKA, per germline (reference sequence). DNA for the CDR3: TGCAGTGCTAGAGGCTGGACAGGGATCTCGGAGCAGTACTTC. Its translation is CSARGWTGISEQYF.

CDR3 in amino acids: CSGAGLADAKNIQYF. DNA for the CDR3: TGCAGTGGAGCGGGACTAGCGGATGCCAAAAACATTCAGTACTTC. The chain is built from TRBV20-1 and TRBJ2-4; TRBD2 aligns across 11 bases. Per the germline V gene, CDR1 is DFQATT and CDR2 is SNEGSKA (reference sequence). V trimming: 7 bases; J trimming: 1 base; junction bases outside the gene matches: 6. The CDR3 totals 15 residues.

This chain connects TRBV5-6 to TRBJ2-4, with D unclear. In germline, CDR1 is SGHDT, CDR2 YYEEEE. Trimming pared 1 base from V and 0 bases from J, leaving 8 bases between. This CDR3 contains 15 residues. The CDR3 spells CASSLQPPAKNIQYF. CDR3 coding DNA: TGTGCCAGCAGCTTGCAGCCTCCAGCCAAAAACATTCAGTACTTC.

The chain joins TRBV27 to TRBJ2-1, with D perhaps TRBD1 or TRBD2 (6 bases each). Looked up from germline, CDR1 is MNHEY and CDR2 is SMNVEV (reference sequence). The V and J ends lost 6 bases and 10 bases respectively, with 22 bases between them. This CDR3 spans 15 amino acids. CDR3 in DNA: TGTGCCAGCAGCAATCGGGGGCCCCCCGACTACGAGCAGTTCTTC. Translated: CASSNRGPPDYEQFF.

Here the CDR3 reads CASSSPFQTRPHEQFF. The CDR3 region has the DNA TGTGCCAGCAGTTCCCCGTTCCAGACCCGACCCCATGAGCAGTTCTTC. This rearrangement joins TRBV6-2 or TRBV6-3 to TRBJ2-1; D remains unclear. The CDR3 has 16 amino acids. Germline-derived CDR1 and CDR2 are MNHEY and SVGEGT. V was shortened by 4 bases and J by 8 bases, with 21 bases between the two germline ends.

To note about this clonotype: An end of the junction does not agree with germline; a read error may underlie this. J is TRBJ2-3 and V is TRBV7-7, with 9 bases that match TRBD2. The CDR3 has 15 residues. Germline V gene sequence: CDR1 SSHAT, CDR2 FNYEAQ (reference sequence). The CDR3 region is CASSEGLAFTDTQYF. The CDR3 DNA follows: TGTGCTAGCAGCGAGGGACTAGCCTTCACAGATACGCAGTATTTT.